This T cell receptor (beta chain) is from a study of beta chain features in type 1 diabetes. Study-level points and caveats: The study found moderately but significantly shorter TCRB CDR3s in all four CD4+ subsets of Type 1 diabetes patients. PCR might favor shorter templates, but any such skew would affect patients and controls equally. Highly expressing activated T cells could be over-counted with a cDNA template.

Expressed TCRB transcripts were sequenced, since all the RNA that had been isolated was reverse transcribed. Profiling relied on immunoSEQ multiplex PCR, and the TCRdb table lists in-frame clones only, not all of them. Of a few hundred thousand clones listed, 11% were seen once; the top ten hold about 0.018%. This clone was recorded a few times. Its antigen is currently unknown. The specimen was naive CD4+ T cells from blood. This receptor was taken from a man younger than 40 with type 1 diabetes.

CDR3 in DNA: TGTGCCAGCAGTTGGCCCTACAGAGACCATCAGCCCCAGCATTTT. Amino acid sequence: CASSWPYRDHQPQHF. This chain links TRBV6-5 with TRBJ1-5; no clear D. The CDR3 consists of 15 residues. The V end lost 4 bases, the J end lost 5 bases, and 15 bases lay between the germline ends. Germline V lookup: CDR1 MNHEY, CDR2 SVGAGI.